The 10 T cell receptor beta chains below come from one sample, sequenced in a study of human T cells and chemical hapten exposure. Time point meaning: patch test 3, about 24 weeks after DPC sensitization. The treatment here: therapeutic diphenylcyclopropenone sensitization with weekly scalp DPC. A single record per CDR3 protein comes from TCRdb applying MiXCR to the RACE reads. Of 120,000 or so distinct CDR3 sequences listed, around 10% were seen once; the top ten hold approximately 2.5%. The source material was whole blood, sampled in connection with sensitization to the hapten diphenylcyclopropenone (DPC). The receptor source for this set is a woman in her forties or fifties with alopecia areata. Some clones in this sample may be carry-over from other donors' samples.

This clonotype came up a few times. This chain connects TRBV27 to TRBJ2-5; 9 nucleotides match TRBD1. V lost 5 bases, J lost 6 bases, and 10 bases stayed unmatched. Germline-derived CDR1 and CDR2 are MNHEY and SMNVEV (reference sequence). This CDR3 has 15 amino acids. CDR3 loop: CASSLEGGQGQTQYF. The CDR3 nucleotides are TGTGCCAGCAGTCTCGAGGGGGGACAGGGACAGACCCAGTACTTC.

In this sample, this clonotype turned up a few times. CDR3 amino acids: CASSPGTAPSTWYQETQYF. Here the CDR3 DNA reads TGTGCCAGCAGTCCCGGGACAGCTCCATCTACATGGTACCAAGAGACCCAGTACTTC. The chain carries TRBV6-2 or TRBV6-3 and TRBJ2-5, with 7 positions matching TRBD1. The CDR3 contains 19 residues. CDR1 MNHEY and CDR2 SVGEGT come from the germline V gene. V shed 5 bases and J 0 bases; nucleotides not matched to a gene: 18.

This clonotype was recorded at least ten times. The chain links TRBV7-2 to TRBJ2-3, with D uncertain. Germline assignment: CDR1 SGHTA and CDR2 FQGNSA. This CDR3 has 22 amino acids. The V end was cut by 2 bases, the J end by 0 bases, with 30 bases between. The CDR3 nucleotides are TGTGCCAGCAGCTTAATTGTCGGCCCGACCATCGAATATCCTTCTAGCACAGATACGCAGTATTTT. It is translated as CASSLIVGPTIEYPSSTDTQYF.

This clonotype showed up many times. The chain employs TRBV20-1 and TRBJ2-3; TRBD2 matches at 7 bases. This CDR3 spans 14 amino acids. Trimming removed 2 bases from V and 0 bases from J; junction bases left unmatched: 2. Germline CDR1 and CDR2: DFQATT and SNEGSKA (reference sequence). CDR3: CSARSGTSTDTQYF. CDR3 nucleotides: TGCAGTGCTAGAAGCGGGACGAGCACAGATACGCAGTATTTT.

The rearrangement uses TRBV4-1 and TRBJ2-7, with D perhaps TRBD1 or TRBD2 (5 bases each). Trimming removed 4 bases from V and 3 bases from J, with 10 bases in between. Per germline, CDR1 MGHRA and CDR2 YSYEKL. This CDR3 contains 13 residues. The CDR3 region is CASSPGGHYEQYF. CDR3 coding DNA: TGCGCCAGCAGCCCCGGAGGACACTACGAGCAGTACTTC.

This clonotype was counted at least ten times. This CDR3 reads CASSFPRPGDTQYF. CDR3 DNA sequence: TGTGCCAGCAGTTTCCCCCGCCCGGGGGATACGCAGTATTTT. The gene calls are TRBV12-3 or TRBV12-4 and TRBJ2-3; the D gene is possibly TRBD2 (5 bases). The CDR3 has 14 amino acids. The V end lost 3 bases, the J end lost 6 bases, and 13 bases lay between the germline ends.

The genes are TRBV4-2 and TRBJ1-1; 9 nucleotides align to TRBD1. Germline values: CDR1 LGHNA, CDR2 YNFKEQ. Trimming cost V 5 bases and J 4 bases; bases outside gene matches: 5. This CDR3 is 14 amino acids long. As DNA, the CDR3 is TGTGCCAGCAGCTCCGGGACAGGGACCACTGAAGCTTTCTTT. This codes for CASSSGTGTTEAFF.

This clonotype was seen a handful of times. This chain connects TRBV3-1 to TRBJ1-2; TRBD1 might be the D (5 bases). Germline V gene lookup returns CDR1 LGHDT and CDR2 YNNKEL (reference sequence). The CDR3 consists of 14 residues. Trimming shortened V by 2 bases and J by 8 bases, and 15 bases separated the two germline ends. This chain's CDR3 is CASSQPPGPGGYTF. In nucleotides, the CDR3 is TGTGCCAGCAGCCAACCCCCAGGGCCAGGGGGCTACACCTTC.

In its sample, this clonotype was seen many times. V is TRBV20-1 and J is TRBJ1-2; D remains ambiguous. Trimming took off 6 bases at V and 2 bases at J, with 10 bases between the two ends. Per germline, CDR1 DFQATT and CDR2 SNEGSKA (reference sequence). The CDR3 is made up of 12 amino acids. Written as DNA, the CDR3 is TGCAGTGCCCCAAGAGGAAACTATGGCTACACCTTC. This translates into CSAPRGNYGYTF.

V is TRBV7-2 and J is TRBJ2-3; weak D call: TRBD2 (6 bases). This CDR3 spans 15 amino acids. Trimming pared 2 bases from V and 3 bases from J, leaving 12 bases between. CDR1 is SGHTA, CDR2 FQGNSA, per germline. The CDR3 DNA is TGTGCCAGCAGCTTATCGGGAGCGACGACAGATACGCAGTATTTT. It codes for CASSLSGATTDTQYF.